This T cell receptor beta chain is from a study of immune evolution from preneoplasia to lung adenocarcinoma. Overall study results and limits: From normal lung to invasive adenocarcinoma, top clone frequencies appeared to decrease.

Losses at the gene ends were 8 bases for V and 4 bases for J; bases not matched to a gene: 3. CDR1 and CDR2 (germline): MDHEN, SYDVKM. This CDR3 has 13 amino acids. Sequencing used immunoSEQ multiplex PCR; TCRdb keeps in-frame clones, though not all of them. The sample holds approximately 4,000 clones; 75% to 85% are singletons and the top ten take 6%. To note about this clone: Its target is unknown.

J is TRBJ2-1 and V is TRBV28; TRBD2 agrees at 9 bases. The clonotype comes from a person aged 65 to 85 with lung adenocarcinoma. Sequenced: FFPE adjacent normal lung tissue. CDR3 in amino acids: CASLLAGYNEQFF. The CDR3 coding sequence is TGTGCCAGCCTACTAGCGGGTTACAATGAGCAGTTCTTC.